The 21 T cell receptor beta chains below come from one sample, sequenced in a study of OX40 agonist ivuxolimab in advanced cancers. TCRdb's table, derived via immunoSEQ multiplex PCR, lists solely in-frame clones and lacks some. This sample has about 53,000 clones; roughly nine tenths occur once, and the top ten carry about a tenth. Material: CD4+ or CD8+ T cells sorted from blood, obtained in a trial of the OX40 agonist ivuxolimab. All receptors come from an adult with an advanced solid tumor such as melanoma, head and neck, liver or kidney cancer.

This chain joins TRBV28 and TRBJ1-4, with TRBD1 matching 8 bases. The CDR3 runs 18 residues. Unmatched junction bases numbered 8, after V lost 1 base and J lost 1 base. Germline V lookup: CDR1 MDHEN, CDR2 SYDVKM. The chain's CDR3 is CASSLSPAGGVTNEKLFF. The CDR3, as DNA: TGTGCCAGCAGTTTATCCCCGGCAGGGGGCGTAACTAATGAAAAACTGTTTTTT.

This chain joins TRBV2 and TRBJ1-4; D unresolved. The CDR3 is 14 residues long. Trimming took off 5 bases at V and 4 bases at J, with 11 bases between the two ends. Germline V gene data show CDR1 as SNHLY and CDR2 as FYNNEI. CDR3 residues: CASSLGRYNEKLFF. CDR3 nucleotides: TGTGCCAGCAGTCTCGGACGGTATAATGAAAAACTGTTTTTT.

This clone was seen only once. V and J are TRBV7-8 and TRBJ1-1; no clear D gene. Trimming left V 1 base short and J 0 bases short, with 6 bases between. The germline V gene encodes CDR1 SGHVS and CDR2 FQNEAQ. The CDR3 contains 14 residues. The CDR3 is CASSLGRVNTEAFF. In nucleotides, the CDR3 is TGTGCCAGCAGCTTAGGGCGGGTGAACACTGAAGCTTTCTTT.

This clone is medium-sized within its sample. Its ends do not fully match the called genes, so a read error is possible. V gene TRBV7-7 combines with J gene TRBJ2-7; D uncertain. The germline CDR1 and CDR2 sequences are SSHAT and FNYEAQ (reference sequence). This CDR3 has 13 amino acids. This CDR3 is CASSLVPRSEQYF. The DNA for the CDR3 is TGTGCTAGCAGCTTGGTGCCTCGGAGCGAGCAGTACTTC.

The rearrangement uses TRBV9 and TRBJ2-7; tentative D call: TRBD1 (6 bases). This CDR3 is 15 amino acids long. Germline lookup yields CDR1 SGDLS and CDR2 YYNGEE. Trimming took off 1 base at V and 3 bases at J, with 14 bases between the two ends. The CDR3 DNA reads as TGTGCCAGCAGCGTAAGCACAGGGACCGACTACGAGCAGTACTTC. Its protein product is CASSVSTGTDYEQYF.

The V and J genes are TRBV5-6 and TRBJ1-3, with D unresolved. V lost 0 bases and J 0 bases, leaving 7 bases between the germline ends. Germline V gene sequence: CDR1 SGHDT, CDR2 YYEEEE. This CDR3 contains 15 residues. CDR3 DNA sequence: TGTGCCAGCAGCTTGGGGTCGATCTCTGGAAACACCATATATTTT. Residues: CASSLGSISGNTIYF.

The chain joins TRBV6-5 to TRBJ1-4; D might be TRBD1 (5 bases). Germline CDR1 and CDR2: MNHEY and SVGAGI. V was trimmed by 5 bases and J by 11 bases, leaving 12 bases between them. There are 12 residues in the CDR3. In DNA form, the CDR3 reads TGTGCCAGCAGTCCCCCAGAGGGGAAACTGTTTTTT. Its protein is CASSPPEGKLFF.

This rearrangement joins TRBV15 to TRBJ1-5; D remains ambiguous. V shed 3 bases and J shed 6 bases, with 18 bases lying between them. Germline V gene lookup returns CDR1 LNHNV and CDR2 YYDKDF (reference sequence). CDR3 size: 16 residues. CDR3 in amino acids: CATSSYFFETGQPQHF. DNA for the CDR3: TGTGCCACCAGCAGCTATTTCTTTGAGACGGGTCAGCCCCAGCATTTT.

This sequence joins TRBV2 and TRBJ2-7, with 10 bases aligning to TRBD1. Losses at the gene ends were 7 bases for V and 3 bases for J; bases not matched to a gene: 3. Germline V gives CDR1 SNHLY, CDR2 FYNNEI. The CDR3 extends over 13 amino acids. The CDR3 region is CASTWDRGYEQYF. In nucleotides, the CDR3 is TGTGCCAGCACTTGGGACAGGGGCTACGAGCAGTACTTC.

The count of this clone is one. This CDR3 is also generated by other DNA sequences in the sample. This chain links TRBV10-3 with TRBJ2-3; D is possibly TRBD2 (5 bases). This CDR3 has 15 residues. Trimming took off 0 bases at V and 0 bases at J, with 7 bases between the two ends. The germline gives CDR1 ENHRY, CDR2 SYGVKD. CDR3 nucleotides: TGTGCCATCAGTGAGTCGACGGGGAGCACAGATACGCAGTATTTT. It translates to CAISESTGSTDTQYF.

The gene calls are TRBV2 and TRBJ2-7, with 8 bases aligning to TRBD1. The CDR3 has 17 residues. CDR1 and CDR2 (germline): SNHLY, FYNNEI. V shed 6 bases and J 4 bases; nucleotides not matched to a gene: 17. The CDR3 loop is CASSDPGQVLRGYEQYF. CDR3 DNA sequence: TGTGCCAGCAGCGACCCGGGACAGGTGCTTAGGGGTTACGAGCAGTACTTC.

This rearrangement joins TRBV19 to TRBJ2-7; D is undetermined. The CDR3 totals 14 residues. V was clipped by 1 base and J by 2 bases, with 9 bases between them. Germline V gene data show CDR1 as LNHDA and CDR2 as SQIVND (reference sequence). This CDR3 is CASSIGRNPYEQYF. In DNA, the CDR3 is TGTGCCAGTAGTATAGGCAGGAACCCCTACGAGCAGTACTTC.

The chain employs TRBV10-3 and TRBJ1-2; no clear D gene. With 2 bases removed from V and 0 bases from J, the gap between germline ends came to 16 bases. Germline V gives CDR1 ENHRY, CDR2 SYGVKD. The length of the CDR3 is 17 residues. The CDR3 region has the DNA TGTGCCATCAGTGAGGGGGTGGCCGGGATAGCTAACTATGGCTACACCTTC. Amino acid sequence: CAISEGVAGIANYGYTF.

The V gene is TRBV6-5, the J gene TRBJ2-5; D unclear. The CDR3 spans 14 residues. The V end was cut by 2 bases, the J end by 2 bases, with 9 bases between. Germline CDR1 is MNHEY and CDR2 is SVGAGI. CDR3 sequence: CASSYESSQETQYF. The DNA for the CDR3 is TGTGCCAGCAGTTACGAAAGTTCTCAAGAGACCCAGTACTTC.

The chain has TRBV2 and TRBJ2-1; 12 bases match TRBD2. The CDR3 totals 17 residues. V lost 6 bases to trimming and J lost 4 bases; unmatched junction nucleotides: 10. Germline V gives CDR1 SNHLY, CDR2 FYNNEI. The chain's CDR3 is CASSAPLTSGGYNEQFF. CDR3 in DNA: TGTGCCAGCAGCGCCCCCCTTACTAGCGGGGGGTACAATGAGCAGTTCTTC.

The rearrangement links TRBV7-9 to TRBJ1-1, with 9 bases fitting TRBD1. Germline V lookup: CDR1 SEHNR, CDR2 FQNEAQ (reference sequence). This CDR3 has 14 residues. J lost 4 bases, V lost 6 bases, and 6 bases had no gene match. CDR3 region: CASSHGQGLTEAFF. The CDR3 DNA is TGTGCCAGCAGTCACGGACAGGGGCTCACTGAAGCTTTCTTT.

This chain uses TRBV19 with TRBJ2-5; TRBD1 aligns across 8 bases. Germline CDR1 is LNHDA and CDR2 is SQIVND (reference sequence). The V and J ends lost 6 bases and 5 bases, in that order; junction bases with no gene match: 8. The CDR3 totals 14 residues. The CDR3, as DNA: TGTGCCAGTAGCCGAACAGGGGGGAGGGAGACCCAGTACTTC. It translates to CASSRTGGRETQYF.

This chain connects TRBV5-5 to TRBJ1-6, with D unclear. The CDR3 length is 16 residues. Germline values: CDR1 SGHKS, CDR2 YYEKEE (reference sequence). V lost 1 base, J lost 3 bases, and 11 bases lay in between. The CDR3 coding sequence is TGTGCCAGCAGCTTGTCCGCCGGGTTCTATAATTCACCCCTCCACTTT. Amino acids: CASSLSAGFYNSPLHF.

In its sample, this clone was seen once. This chain links TRBV18 with TRBJ2-5, with D hard to call. Germline V CDR1 and CDR2: KGHSH, LQKENI. CDR3 size: 14 residues. Trimming left V 3 bases short and J 5 bases short, with 13 bases between. CDR3 sequence reads: CASSPSQASETQYF. The CDR3 DNA reads as TGTGCCAGCTCACCCAGTCAGGCTTCTGAGACCCAGTACTTC.

The chain carries TRBV7-2 and TRBJ2-7, with 7 bases identical to TRBD1. Germline-derived CDR1 and CDR2 are SGHTA and FQGNSA. This CDR3 region has 14 residues. V was pared by 6 bases and J by 0 bases, with 5 bases of the junction left unmatched. In DNA, the CDR3 is TGTGCCAGCAGACCCGGGACAGCCTCCTACGAGCAGTACTTC. Residues: CASRPGTASYEQYF.

The CDR3 reads CASSPGYEYNYGYTF. CDR3 sequence (DNA): TGTGCCAGCTCACCAGGGTACGAGTATAACTATGGCTACACCTTC. J is TRBJ1-2 and V is TRBV18; D not certain. The V end lost 2 bases, the J end lost 1 base, and 11 bases lay between the germline ends. The CDR3 runs to 15 residues. Germline CDR1 reads KGHSH; CDR2 reads LQKENI.